This T cell receptor beta chain comes out of a study of shared clonotypes between healthy human individuals. Study-level background: Three CD4 naive, three CD4 memory, two CD8 naive and one CD8 memory plate were used per donor. General study results and limits: Measured sharing among donors was expected to vary with sequencing depth.

On this clone: Its target is not known.

V lost 4 bases to trimming and J lost 6 bases; unmatched junction nucleotides: 4. This CDR3 has 14 amino acids. Germline CDR1 reads SNHLY; CDR2 reads FYNNEI. Some 30,000 T cell genomes, or roughly 200 ng DNA, went into the sorted-subset replicate PCRs. Profiling relied on immunoSEQ multiplex PCR, and the TCRdb table lists in-frame clones only, not all of them. The sample carries some 2.1 million clones, about 95% recorded once. Only CD45RO-negative cells positively selected for CCR7 counted as naive CD8 cells, so terminally differentiated effector memory CD45RA+ cells were excluded. Sequenced input: naive CD8+ T cells sorted from blood. The chain uses TRBV2 and TRBJ1-5, with 9 nucleotides matching TRBD1. The clonotype was recovered from a man between 18 and 35 years old in good health. CDR3 coding DNA: TGTGCCAGCAGTGTTGGACAGGGGATTCAGCCCCAGCATTTT. It encodes CASSVGQGIQPQHF.